This T cell receptor beta chain came from a study of shared clonotypes between healthy human individuals. Broader study findings: Around 5.4% of naive CD4 clonotypes were common to a few donors.

This clone showed up just a few times. Antigen specificity is unknown. Other DNA sequences in the same sample also yield this CDR3. Assay: immunoSEQ multiplex PCR; the TCRdb copy retains only in-frame clones and omits some. This sample has about 2,500,000 clones; about 92% occur once, and the top ten carry under 0.15%. Germline V gene data show CDR1 as MDHEN and CDR2 as SYDVKM. Deletions cut 8 bases from V and 0 bases from J, with 11 bases between. The CDR3 runs 14 residues. The sample taken for sequencing was naive CD4+ T cells sorted from blood. Subset here: CD45RA+ positively selected. The rearrangement joins TRBV28 to TRBJ1-3; D perhaps matches TRBD1 (6 bases). The TCR was taken from a man younger than 35 in good health. CDR3 in amino acids: CASGLQGSGNTIYF. The DNA for the CDR3 is TGTGCCAGCGGCCTACAGGGCTCTGGAAACACCATATATTTT.